The 26 T cell receptor beta chains presented below share a single source sample, sequenced in a study of radiotherapy plus CTLA-4 blockade in lung cancer. Produced via immunoSEQ multiplex PCR; TCRdb's table is partial and in-frame only. Among approximately 80,000 clones, over 70% were seen once, and the ten largest hold roughly 22%. This specimen consisted of peripheral blood, obtained from a patient treated with radiotherapy plus ipilimumab. These receptors originate from a human donor with non-small cell lung cancer whose response to radiotherapy plus ipilimumab could not be evaluated. Some clones in this sample may be carry-over from other donors' samples.

CDR3 nucleotide sequence: TGTGCCAGCAGCGCGGGGAGGTTTGATGGCTACACCTTC. Translated, it gives CASSAGRFDGYTF. The rearrangement uses TRBV9 and TRBJ1-2; D is unresolved. Germline-derived CDR1 and CDR2 are SGDLS and YYNGEE. The V gene lost 3 bases and the J gene lost 6 bases, with 12 bases spanning the gap. The CDR3 consists of 13 residues.

This clone was seen only a few times. This chain joins TRBV4-1 and TRBJ2-7; 9 bases line up with TRBD2. The CDR3 is 15 residues long. V gave up 4 bases and J gave up 2 bases; unmatched junction bases: 6. The germline V gene has CDR1 MGHRA and CDR2 YSYEKL. The CDR3 bases are TGCGCCAGCAGCCTCCGGACTAGCGCACCCTACGAGCAGTACTTC. Protein sequence: CASSLRTSAPYEQYF.

This clone appeared once. This rearrangement joins TRBV2 to TRBJ2-3; 12 bases are a match to TRBD2. Germline CDR1 is SNHLY and CDR2 is FYNNEI. V shed 7 bases and J 1 base; nucleotides not matched to a gene: 6. The CDR3 is 16 residues long. CDR3 nucleotide sequence: TGTGCCAGCAAAATACTAGCGGGGGGCCGCACAGATACGCAGTATTTT. It is translated as CASKILAGGRTDTQYF.

The chain recombines TRBV7-2 with TRBJ2-7; TRBD1 might be the D (5 bases). The CDR3 is 13 amino acids. The germline CDR1 and CDR2 sequences are SGHTA and FQGNSA. V was shortened by 0 bases and J by 2 bases, with 5 bases between the two germline ends. The CDR3 nucleotides read TGTGCCAGCAGCTTAGCCAGGGCCTACGAGCAGTACTTC. This encodes CASSLARAYEQYF.

Only a few counts were recorded for this clone. CDR3 nucleotides: TGTGCCAGCAGCTCAGACAGGGCCGGTAGCACCCAGTACTTC. Translating it yields CASSSDRAGSTQYF. The chain recombines TRBV6-1 with TRBJ2-5, with 7 positions matching TRBD1. Trimming removed 6 bases from V and 8 bases from J; junction bases left unmatched: 12. This CDR3 contains 14 residues. The germline V gene has CDR1 MNHNS and CDR2 SASEGT.

V usage is TRBV5-1 and J usage is TRBJ2-3; 12 positions match TRBD2. From germline, CDR1 is SGHRS and CDR2 YFSETQ. The CDR3 is 16 amino acids. The V gene end was trimmed by 4 bases and the J gene end by 0 bases; junction bases not matched to a gene: 3. The CDR3 is CASSPGLAGSTDTQYF. The CDR3 nucleotides read TGCGCCAGCAGCCCCGGACTAGCGGGGAGCACAGATACGCAGTATTTT.

This chain's CDR3 is CASSGTSGGVEQFF. The CDR3 nucleotides are TGTGCCAGCAGCGGGACTAGCGGGGGGGTGGAGCAGTTCTTC. The rearrangement joins TRBV9 to TRBJ2-1; TRBD2 agrees at 15 bases. The CDR3 consists of 14 residues. The V gene's germline CDR1 is SGDLS and CDR2 YYNGEE. With V trimmed by 3 bases and J by 10 bases, 2 bases remained unmatched.

The V and J genes are TRBV6-5 and TRBJ2-5; no clear D. The CDR3 runs 13 residues. Looked up from germline, CDR1 is MNHEY and CDR2 is SVGAGI. V lost 2 bases, J lost 2 bases, and 6 bases lay in between. CDR3 loop: CASSYGRQETQYF. CDR3 bases: TGTGCCAGCAGTTACGGCCGACAAGAGACCCAGTACTTC.

With regard to this clone: The junction does not match germline at one end; this may be a read error. The J gene is TRBJ2-7, the V gene TRBV7-2; D might be TRBD2 (6 bases). The CDR3 loop spans 12 amino acids. The germline V gene encodes CDR1 SGHTA and CDR2 FQGNSA. CDR3 protein: CASSQGGRFRRF. The CDR3 DNA sequence: TGTGCCAGCAGCCAAGGAGGGCGATTCCGTCGGTTC.

This sequence joins TRBV6-1 and TRBJ1-2, with D perhaps TRBD1 (6 bases). The CDR3 consists of 13 residues. CDR1 is MNHNS, CDR2 SASEGT, per germline. Trimming pared 6 bases from V and 7 bases from J, leaving 15 bases between. The CDR3 loop reads CASSVTGIGGYTF. The CDR3 region has the DNA TGTGCCAGCAGCGTAACAGGGATTGGTGGCTACACCTTC.

The chain couples TRBV15 to TRBJ1-2; TRBD1 matches at 7 bases. The CDR3 contains 17 residues. The V and J ends lost 7 bases and 0 bases, in that order; junction bases with no gene match: 14. The germline V gene has CDR1 LNHNV and CDR2 YYDKDF (reference sequence). CDR3 sequence reads: CATNTDRAMNTNYGYTF. DNA for the CDR3: TGTGCCACCAACACAGACAGGGCCATGAACACTAACTATGGCTACACCTTC. Combining the CDR3 with reference TRBV15 and TRBJ1-2 gives the whole variable domain DAMVIQNPRYQVTQFGKPVTLSCSQTLNHNVMYWYQQKSSQAPKLLFHYYDKDFNNEADTPDNFQSRRPNTSFCFLDIRSPGLGDTAMYLCATNTDRAMNTNYGYTFGSGTRLTVV.

V and J are TRBV2 and TRBJ2-7, with 8 bases fitting TRBD1. Per the germline V gene, CDR1 is SNHLY and CDR2 is FYNNEI. CDR3 length: 12 amino acids. Germline trimming cut 6 bases from V and 4 bases from J; bases unmatched to any gene: 2. Here the CDR3 DNA reads TGTGCCAGCAGAGACAGGGGATACGAGCAGTACTTC. Protein: CASRDRGYEQYF.

This clone was counted a single time. The gene calls are TRBV6-1 and TRBJ2-1; 7 bases are a match to TRBD2. The CDR3 is 15 residues long. V was pared by 1 base and J by 4 bases, with 4 bases of the junction left unmatched. CDR1 is MNHNS, CDR2 SASEGT, per germline. CDR3 in DNA: TGTGCCAGCAGTGAAGACTGGGGGGGTTACAATGAGCAGTTCTTC. Translated, it gives CASSEDWGGYNEQFF.

The chain recombines TRBV5-1 with TRBJ2-4, with D uncertain. Germline CDR1 reads SGHRS; CDR2 reads YFSETQ. The length of the CDR3 is 14 residues. V shed 3 bases and J shed 0 bases, with 7 bases lying between them. The chain's CDR3 is CASSSGVAKNIQYF. The CDR3, as DNA: TGCGCCAGCAGCTCGGGTGTAGCCAAAAACATTCAGTACTTC. Combining the CDR3 with reference TRBV5-1 and TRBJ2-4 gives the whole variable domain KAGVTQTPRYLIKTRGQQVTLSCSPISGHRSVSWYQQTPGQGLQFLFEYFSETQRNKGNFPGRFSGRQFSNSRSEMNVSTLELGDSALYLCASSSGVAKNIQYFGAGTRLSVL.

This chain links TRBV6-5 with TRBJ1-1; 11 bases match TRBD1. CDR1 is MNHEY, CDR2 SVGAGI, per germline. The CDR3 consists of 13 residues. After removal of 2 bases from V and 14 bases from J, the junction contained 7 bases not matched to a gene. The CDR3 region is CASSYRTGQGAFF. The CDR3 coding sequence is TGTGCCAGCAGTTACAGGACAGGACAGGGGGCGTTCTTT.

In this sample, this clone turned up a few times. The chain couples TRBV5-1 to TRBJ2-2; 7 bases align to TRBD1. The germline CDR1 and CDR2 sequences are SGHRS and YFSETQ. This CDR3 region has 14 residues. V was pared by 5 bases and J by 4 bases, with 5 bases of the junction left unmatched. In DNA, the CDR3 is TGCGCCAGCAGTTTTACAGGGGTCACCGGGGAGCTGTTTTTT. It specifies CASSFTGVTGELFF.

The V and J genes are TRBV7-6 and TRBJ2-1, with 9 bases matching TRBD1. In germline, CDR1 is SGHVS, CDR2 FNYEAQ. There are 15 residues in the CDR3. Trimming at V came to 5 bases and at J to 8 bases, leaving 10 bases not matched to a gene. CDR3 DNA sequence: TGTGCCAGCAGCATTTCCGGGACAGGGCCCCATGAGCAGTTCTTC. Its protein product is CASSISGTGPHEQFF.

This clone occurred once. V and J are TRBV7-2 and TRBJ1-4, with 8 bases that match TRBD1. Per the germline V gene, CDR1 is SGHTA and CDR2 is FQGNSA. The length of the CDR3 is 17 residues. Trimming cost V 1 base and J 8 bases; bases outside gene matches: 12. This CDR3 reads CASSLDIRQGSREKLFF. The CDR3 nucleotides read TGTGCCAGCAGCTTAGATATCCGACAGGGGTCACGAGAAAAACTGTTTTTT.

The V and J genes are TRBV5-1 and TRBJ1-3; 8 bases are shared with TRBD1. CDR1 and CDR2 from the germline V gene are SGHRS and YFSETQ. This CDR3 is built from 18 residues. With 0 bases clipped from V and 2 bases from J, the junction kept 10 bases outside the gene matches. The CDR3 DNA follows: TGCGCCAGCAGCTTGGGGGGTCCTACAGGGGGAGCTGGAAACACCATATATTTT. Protein sequence: CASSLGGPTGGAGNTIYF.

This clone was detected only once. The genes are TRBV25-1 and TRBJ1-2, with 7 bases matching TRBD1. In germline, CDR1 is MGHDK, CDR2 SYGVNS. The CDR3 loop spans 15 amino acids. J lost 3 bases, V lost 1 base, and 5 bases had no gene match. The CDR3 DNA sequence: TGTGCCAGCAGTGAATTCGGGGACAGACACTATGGCTACACCTTC. Its protein is CASSEFGDRHYGYTF.

This clone has at least ten counts. This sequence joins TRBV5-8 and TRBJ2-7, with D possibly matching TRBD1 (6 bases). The germline V and J ends were trimmed by 7 bases and 0 bases, with 14 bases remaining between them. CDR1 SGHTS and CDR2 YDEGEE come from the germline V gene. This CDR3 has 14 residues. The CDR3 bases are TGTGCCAGCGCCGGGACACACTCCTCCTACGAGCAGTACTTC. Its translation is CASAGTHSSYEQYF.

The genes are TRBV19 and TRBJ2-7, with D perhaps TRBD2 (6 bases). The germline CDR1 and CDR2 sequences are LNHDA and SQIVND (reference sequence). The CDR3 is 15 amino acids. Deletions cut 5 bases from V and 2 bases from J, with 16 bases between. The chain's CDR3 is CASSLRDSTTYEQYF. For the CDR3, the DNA is TGTGCCAGTAGTCTCCGGGACTCTACTACCTACGAGCAGTACTTC.

The sample holds one count of this clone. The chain combines TRBV5-1 with TRBJ2-7, with 13 bases matching TRBD2. Germline V CDR1 and CDR2: SGHRS, YFSETQ. With V trimmed by 2 bases and J by 0 bases, 5 bases remained unmatched. The CDR3 spans 17 residues. CDR3 coding DNA: TGCGCCAGCAGCTTCGGACTAGCGGGGGCGTTCTCCTACGAGCAGTACTTC. This sequence encodes CASSFGLAGAFSYEQYF.

The V and J genes are TRBV6-5 and TRBJ2-3; TRBD2 matches at 8 bases. The CDR3 length is 13 residues. Germline CDR1 MNHEY, CDR2 SVGAGI. Losses at the gene ends were 7 bases for V and 6 bases for J; bases not matched to a gene: 6. CDR3 sequence: CASTGGGKDTQYF. In nucleotides, the CDR3 is TGTGCCAGCACAGGCGGGGGGAAGGATACGCAGTATTTT.

This clone was detected a few times. The J gene is TRBJ2-7, the V gene TRBV9, with D unclear. Germline CDR1 is SGDLS and CDR2 is YYNGEE. Between the trimmed V and J ends, which lost 4 bases and 4 bases, there was a span of 12 bases. The CDR3 is 13 amino acids. This chain's CDR3 is CASSPSDSYEQYF. Here the CDR3 DNA reads TGTGCCAGCAGCCCATCTGACTCGTACGAGCAGTACTTC. Combining the CDR3 with reference TRBV9 and TRBJ2-7 gives the whole variable domain DSGVTQTPKHLITATGQRVTLRCSPRSGDLSVYWYQQSLDQGLQFLIQYYNGEERAKGNILERFSAQQFPDLHSELNLSSLELGDSALYFCASSPSDSYEQYFGPGTRLTVT.

This clone appeared many times. The chain employs TRBV19 and TRBJ2-4; the D gene is possibly TRBD1 (6 bases). CDR1 is LNHDA and CDR2 is SQIVND in the germline V gene (reference sequence). The V and J ends lost 5 bases and 8 bases respectively, with 22 bases between them. This CDR3 spans 16 amino acids. CDR3 protein: CASSEGWGTSGDIQYF. CDR3 in DNA: TGTGCCAGTAGTGAGGGATGGGGGACAAGTGGCGACATTCAGTACTTC.